One sample yielded the 32 T cell receptor beta chains listed below, sequenced in a study of T cells in women clearing cervical HPV infection. Assay used: immunoSEQ multiplex PCR; TCRdb lists only in-frame clones, some missing. The sample's table shows roughly 37,000 clones. Material: blood buffy coat. The receptors shown here come from a woman between 18 and 69 years old with a cervical HPV16 infection that either progressed to CIN3+ or cleared (not recorded which).

A note on this clone: Coverage ceases 3 residues before the CDR3 finishes, and the germline J gene fills in the end. The chain carries TRBV12-3 or TRBV12-4 and TRBJ2-7, with a possible D match to TRBD1 (6 bases). V was cut by 10 bases and J by 3 bases, with 16 bases left in between. The CDR3 extends over 13 amino acids. CDR3 DNA, as far as it was read: TGTGCCACCACCCCACAGGGTGGCTACGAG. This codes for CATTPQGGYE. The whole CDR3 protein is CATTPQGGYEQYF.

Notes on this clone: From the germline J gene comes the end of the CDR3, since the read stops 3 residues before it. V and J are TRBV7-9 and TRBJ1-2; D possibly corresponds to TRBD1 (6 bases). V lost 6 bases to trimming and J lost 5 bases, with 16 bases between them. This CDR3 comprises 14 residues. CDR1 and CDR2 (germline): SEHNR, FQNEAQ (reference sequence). The CDR3 here is CASSQQATGYGYTF. CDR3 DNA (partial): TGTGCCAGCAGTCAGCAGGCCACAGGGTATGGC.

Worth noting for this clone: The missing CDR3 end, 3 residues past where the read stops, is filled in from the germline J gene. The rearrangement links TRBV10-3 to TRBJ1-4; the D gene is possibly TRBD1 (5 bases). V was pared by 3 bases and J by 8 bases, with 10 bases between. The CDR3 totals 13 residues. The germline CDR1 and CDR2 sequences are ENHRY and SYGVKD. CDR3 bases read: TGTGCCATCAGTGACGGGGGTGGGGAAAAA. It codes for CAISDGGGEK. The whole CDR3 reads CAISDGGGEKLFF.

Concerning this clone itself: The read ends 3 residues shy of where the CDR3 ends; the end is completed using the germline J gene. The gene calls are TRBV2 and TRBJ2-5; the match to TRBD2 covers 15 bases. V was clipped by 4 bases and J by 6 bases; unmatched bases: 3. Germline V gene data show CDR1 as SNHLY and CDR2 as FYNNEI. The CDR3 spans 15 residues. The sequenced CDR3 bases are TGTGCCAGCAGTGGGACTAGCGGGGGGGCTAAGACC. Its translation is CASSGTSGGAKT. The full CDR3 reads CASSGTSGGAKTQYF.

As concerns this clone: The CDR3 is cut off 3 residues early in the read; its end comes from the germline J gene. The chain couples TRBV20-1 to TRBJ1-5; D gene uncertain. Germline CDR1 DFQATT, CDR2 SNEGSKA (reference sequence). Trimming removed 7 bases from V and 0 bases from J, with 13 bases in between. The CDR3 has 14 amino acids. The CDR3 sequence is CSVTTDYSNQPQHF. The covered CDR3 bases are TGCAGTGTAACGACGGACTATAGCAATCAGCCC.

The CDR3 bases that were read are TGCGCCAGCAGCTTGGCTTTAGCGGAGATCCAAGAGACC. Translation gives CASSLALAEIQET. The complete CDR3 sequence is CASSLALAEIQETQYF. The V call is TRBV5-1, the J call TRBJ2-5; possibly TRBD2 for D (6 bases). The read comes to an end 3 residues before the CDR3 does, leaving the germline J gene to fill in the end. The germline V gene has CDR1 SGHRS and CDR2 YFSETQ. The CDR3 has 16 residues. V lost 0 bases, J lost 1 base, and 13 bases lay in between. Full variable domain (remainder filled in from reference TRBV5-1 and TRBJ2-5): KAGVTQTPRYLIKTRGQQVTLSCSPISGHRSVSWYQQTPGQGLQFLFEYFSETQRNKGNFPGRFSGRQFSNSRSEMNVSTLELGDSALYLCASSLALAEIQETQYFGPGTRLLVL.

As regards this clone: The read ends 3 residues early relative to the CDR3; the germline J gene fills the gap. The V call is TRBV6-2 or TRBV6-3, the J call TRBJ2-6, with TRBD1 matching 7 bases. Trimming cost V 3 bases and J 1 base; bases outside gene matches: 3. The CDR3 consists of 16 residues. Germline values: CDR1 MNHEY, CDR2 SVGEGT. The CDR3 region is CASSYAGGSGANVLTF. The covered CDR3 bases are TGTGCCAGCAGTTATGCAGGGGGATCTGGGGCCAACGTC.

Incomplete CDR3 DNA: TGTGCCATGAGAGGGGACAGGGAAGGAGGTGAG. As protein: CAMRGDREGGE. The complete CDR3 sequence is CAMRGDREGGEQFF. The chain joins TRBV10-3 to TRBJ2-1; 9 bases agree with TRBD1. The sequence runs out 3 residues before the end of the CDR3; the remainder is reconstructed from the germline J gene. Germline V gives CDR1 ENHRY, CDR2 SYGVKD. This CDR3 region has 14 residues. V shed 9 bases and J 9 bases; nucleotides not matched to a gene: 12.

On this clone: The read comes to an end 3 residues before the CDR3 does, leaving the germline J gene to fill in the end. The rearrangement uses TRBV10-2 and TRBJ2-7; 10 nucleotides align to TRBD2. V gave up 7 bases and J gave up 2 bases; unmatched junction bases: 8. The CDR3 spans 15 residues. Germline CDR1 WSHSY, CDR2 SAAADI. The covered CDR3 bases are TGCGCCAGCAAGGGGGGGACTAGCGAGGCCTACGAG. Translating it yields CASKGGTSEAYE. In full, the CDR3 is CASKGGTSEAYEQYF.

Concerning this clone: Read sequence stops 3 residues before the CDR3 end, and the germline J gene provides the missing end. The genes are TRBV10-3 and TRBJ1-4; D unresolved. The CDR3 extends over 15 amino acids. Germline-derived CDR1 and CDR2 are ENHRY and SYGVKD. The V end was cut by 5 bases, the J end by 0 bases, with 10 bases between. Here the CDR3 reads CAISITDSTNEKLFF. The DNA read from the CDR3 is TGTGCCATCAGTATTACAGATTCAACTAATGAAAAA.

On this clone itself: The CDR3 end is not reached by the read, which stops 3 residues before it; the germline J gene fills it in. The V call is TRBV19, the J call TRBJ1-6, with a possible D match to TRBD1 (5 bases). Per the germline V gene, CDR1 is LNHDA and CDR2 is SQIVND (reference sequence). Trimming removed 5 bases from V and 11 bases from J, with 22 bases in between. This CDR3 has 16 residues. The covered CDR3 bases are TGTGCCAGTAGTCCTCGTTTAACAGGATCTACCGCACCC. Its translation is CASSPRLTGSTAP. The entire CDR3 protein reads CASSPRLTGSTAPLHF.

About this clone itself: The read ends 3 residues early relative to the CDR3; the germline J gene fills the gap. This chain uses TRBV5-1 with TRBJ2-1; D is unclear. V lost 7 bases, J lost 9 bases, and 17 bases lay in between. This CDR3 has 13 amino acids. Germline values: CDR1 SGHRS, CDR2 YFSETQ. CDR3 DNA, as far as it was read: TGCGCCAGCCAAGCTTTAATCGCGCGTGAG. It codes for CASQALIARE. The whole CDR3 sequence is CASQALIAREQFF.

Notes on this clone: The CDR3 goes on 3 residues after the read ends, and that part is filled in from the germline J gene. V and J are TRBV11-3 and TRBJ1-1, with D perhaps TRBD1 (5 bases). The germline V gene encodes CDR1 SGHNT and CDR2 YENEEA. The length of the CDR3 is 14 residues. V lost 5 bases and J 2 bases, leaving 12 bases between the germline ends. CDR3 bases read: TGTGCCAGCAGCCCTGGACAAGACAACACTGAA. Its translation: CASSPGQDNTE. Given in full, the CDR3 is CASSPGQDNTEAFF.

Worth noting for this clone: The read terminates 3 residues before the CDR3 end, so the remaining end is supplied by the germline J gene. The chain uses TRBV7-9 and TRBJ2-7; TRBD1 is a possible D gene (6 bases). Between the trimmed V and J ends, which lost 3 bases and 2 bases, there was a span of 14 bases. The CDR3 is 15 amino acids. Germline CDR1 and CDR2: SEHNR and FQNEAQ (reference sequence). The DNA read from the CDR3 is TGTGCCAGCAGCTTGTTACGGACAGAGCCCTACGAG. It codes for CASSLLRTEPYE. The whole CDR3 is CASSLLRTEPYEQYF.

In the case of this clone: The read falls 3 residues short of the CDR3 end, and the missing part is taken from the germline J gene. The chain employs TRBV6-1 and TRBJ1-4; 9 nucleotides agree with TRBD1. This CDR3 comprises 15 residues. In germline, CDR1 is MNHNS, CDR2 SASEGT. The CDR3 here is CASSGQTGGKSPLFF. CDR3 DNA (partial): TGTGCCAGCAGTGGACAGACAGGGGGGAAGTCACCA.

On this clone itself: The read stops 3 residues short of the end of the CDR3; the missing end is completed from the germline J gene. The chain combines TRBV5-1 with TRBJ1-1; D remains unclear. This CDR3 comprises 15 residues. Germline-derived CDR1 and CDR2 are SGHRS and YFSETQ. V was shortened by 4 bases and J by 1 base, with 14 bases between the two germline ends. The CDR3 DNA, read in part, is TGCGCCAGCAGCCTTGCCCAAGGCGGGAACACTGAA. Translation: CASSLAQGGNTE. The entire CDR3 is CASSLAQGGNTEAFF.

As regards this clone: Read data end 3 residues before the CDR3 end; the end is taken from the germline J gene. The chain links TRBV25-1 to TRBJ2-5; 8 bases fit TRBD1. CDR1 and CDR2 (germline): MGHDK, SYGVNS. V lost 1 base and J lost 5; bases outside the gene matches: 3. The CDR3 has 14 residues. The CDR3 loop is CASSESRTGETQYF. CDR3 bases read: TGTGCCAGCAGTGAATCCCGGACAGGGGAGACC.

CDR3 bases read: TGTGCCAGCAGCCGTGAGGTCCAAGAGACC. Encoded protein: CASSREVQET. The CDR3 in full is CASSREVQETQYF. The chain combines TRBV7-2 with TRBJ2-5, with D uncertain. The read gets to within 3 residues of the CDR3 end, and the germline J gene fills in the rest. This CDR3 contains 13 residues. V lost 5 bases and J 1 base, leaving 8 bases between the germline ends. Germline V gives CDR1 SGHTA, CDR2 FQGNSA. Looking up the rest from reference TRBV7-2 and TRBJ2-5 gives the full variable domain: GAGVSQSPSNKVTEKGKDVELRCDPISGHTALYWYRQSLGQGLEFLIYFQGNSAPDKSGLPSDRFSAERTGGSVSTLTIQRTQQEDSAVYLCASSREVQETQYFGPGTRLLVL.

Partial CDR3 DNA: TGTGCCAGTAGCGAACTAGCAGCTAGCACAGATACG. As protein: CASSELAASTDT. The complete CDR3 reads CASSELAASTDTQYF. The chain carries TRBV19 and TRBJ2-3; D is possibly TRBD2 (6 bases). Read coverage stops 3 residues before the CDR3 terminus; the germline J gene supplies the remainder. The germline V and J ends were trimmed by 6 bases and 0 bases, with 13 bases remaining between them. The V gene's germline CDR1 is LNHDA and CDR2 SQIVND (reference sequence). This CDR3 spans 15 amino acids.

About this clone itself: The read terminates 3 residues before the CDR3 end, so the remaining end is supplied by the germline J gene. The chain employs TRBV20-1 and TRBJ2-3, with 7 bases matching TRBD2. With V trimmed by 4 bases and J by 1 base, 5 bases remained unmatched. The CDR3 runs 14 residues. Germline loops: CDR1 DFQATT, CDR2 SNEGSKA (reference sequence). CDR3 sequence: CSAKRAGGTDTQYF. CDR3 DNA, as far as it was read: TGCAGTGCTAAACGGGCGGGGGGCACAGATACG.

For this clone: Coverage ceases 3 residues before the CDR3 finishes, and the germline J gene fills in the end. The chain carries TRBV20-1 and TRBJ2-2; 7 bases fit TRBD2. CDR1 and CDR2 from the germline V gene are DFQATT and SNEGSKA (reference sequence). This CDR3 region has 14 residues. The CDR3 bases that were read are TGCAGTGCTAGTTGGGGGGGGACTAATGAAAAG. This codes for CSASWGGTNEK. The CDR3, in full, reads CSASWGGTNEKLFF.

To note about this clone: The DNA ends 3 residues before the CDR3 does, and the rest of the CDR3 is filled in from the germline J gene. J is TRBJ1-6 and V is TRBV5-1, with D maybe TRBD1 (6 bases). Germline CDR1 SGHRS, CDR2 YFSETQ. The CDR3 contains 13 residues. Trimming stripped 7 bases from V and 7 bases from J, with 12 bases between. The CDR3 loop is CASHNQGNSPLHF. Incomplete CDR3 DNA: TGCGCCAGCCATAACCAGGGGAATTCACCC.

In regard to this clone: Read sequence stops 3 residues before the CDR3 end, and the germline J gene provides the missing end. The chain couples TRBV6-1 to TRBJ1-1; possible D gene TRBD1, 6 bases. With 0 bases removed from V and 1 base from J, the gap between germline ends came to 6 bases. Germline lookup yields CDR1 MNHNS and CDR2 SASEGT. CDR3 length equals 14 residues. CDR3 DNA, as far as it was read: TGTGCCAGCAGTGAAGCGACAGGGAACACTGAA. It encodes CASSEATGNTE. In full, the CDR3 reads CASSEATGNTEAFF.

The DNA read from the CDR3 is TGTGCCAGCAAACAGGGGGCGGCAGATACC. Protein product: CASKQGAADT. The whole CDR3 protein reads CASKQGAADTYTF. The rearrangement links TRBV6-2 or TRBV6-3 to TRBJ1-2; 9 nucleotides line up with TRBD1. The read finishes 3 residues shy of the CDR3 end, and the germline J gene is used to complete it. Germline CDR1 is MNHEY and CDR2 is SVGEGT. The CDR3 loop spans 13 amino acids.

In the case of this clone: The read falls 3 residues short of the CDR3 end, and the missing part is taken from the germline J gene. The chain employs TRBV7-7 and TRBJ2-2, with 7 nucleotides matching TRBD1. With 5 bases clipped from V and 6 bases from J, the junction kept 6 bases outside the gene matches. The germline gives CDR1 SSHAT, CDR2 FNYEAQ (reference sequence). The CDR3 contains 14 residues. CDR3 bases read: TGTGCCAGCAGCCTCAGGACAGGCCCCGGGGAG. Translating it yields CASSLRTGPGE. The entire CDR3 sequence reads CASSLRTGPGELFF.

Note on this clone: One end of the junction varies from germline; a read error may be responsible. The observed sequence ends 3 residues before the CDR3 terminus, with the missing tail filled in from the germline J gene. This chain joins TRBV6-1 and TRBJ1-1, with a tentative D call TRBD1 (5 bases). This CDR3 is 14 amino acids long. The germline V gene has CDR1 MNHNS and CDR2 SASEGT. CDR3 bases read: TGTGCCAGCTGTGAGGCGACAGAAGCCCTTGAA. This sequence encodes CASCEATEALE. The complete CDR3 reads CASCEATEALEAFF.

About this clone itself: The read falls 3 residues short of the CDR3 end, and the missing part is taken from the germline J gene. V and J are TRBV6-1 and TRBJ2-3, with D tentatively TRBD2 (6 bases). The ends were cut back, 0 bases at V and 0 bases at J, with 13 bases in the middle. This CDR3 has 17 amino acids. Germline CDR1 is MNHNS and CDR2 is SASEGT. The CDR3: CASSEAAGRTSTDTQYF. CDR3 DNA (partial): TGTGCCAGCAGTGAAGCGGCGGGGAGAACTAGCACAGATACG.

Notes on this clone: Read coverage stops 3 residues before the CDR3 terminus; the germline J gene supplies the remainder. The chain carries TRBV10-3 and TRBJ2-5; 7 bases align to TRBD2. Germline-derived CDR1 and CDR2 are ENHRY and SYGVKD. Losses at the gene ends were 1 base for V and 5 bases for J; bases not matched to a gene: 13. The CDR3 spans 17 residues. The part of the CDR3 DNA that was read is TGTGCCATCAGTGAGTTCTCCGGGACTACCTCGGAGGAGACC. This translates into CAISEFSGTTSEET. The whole CDR3 is CAISEFSGTTSEETQYF.

Concerning this clone itself: Sequencing ends 3 residues short of the CDR3 end; the germline J gene provides the rest. The same CDR3 arises from other DNA sequences in this sample as well. The V and J genes are TRBV20-1 and TRBJ2-3, with D possibly being TRBD1 (6 bases). The CDR3 runs to 14 residues. Germline CDR1 reads DFQATT; CDR2 reads SNEGSKA (reference sequence). The CDR3 DNA, read in part, is TGCAGTGCTCAACAGGGATCCAGCAATCAGCCG. This codes for CSAQQGSSNQP. The complete CDR3 reads CSAQQGSSNQPQYF.

Comments on this clone: The DNA ends 3 residues before the CDR3 does, and the rest of the CDR3 is filled in from the germline J gene. The chain is built from TRBV6-2 or TRBV6-3 and TRBJ2-7, with 10 positions matching TRBD2. The germline V gene encodes CDR1 MNHEY and CDR2 SVGEGT. CDR3 length equals 14 residues. Germline trimming cut 4 bases from V and 2 bases from J; bases unmatched to any gene: 2. CDR3 DNA (partial): TGTGCCAGCAGTTCCGGGACTAGCGCCTACGAG. It codes for CASSSGTSAYE. The entire CDR3 sequence reads CASSSGTSAYEQYF.

As for this clone: The CDR3 end is not reached by the read, which stops 3 residues before it; the germline J gene fills it in. The V gene is TRBV20-1, the J gene TRBJ2-7, with 11 bases fitting TRBD2. Per germline, CDR1 DFQATT and CDR2 SNEGSKA (reference sequence). The CDR3 length is 17 residues. Trimming cost V 0 bases and J 6 bases; bases outside gene matches: 13. The DNA read from the CDR3 is TGCAGTGCTAGAGACCTACAACTAGCGGGGGCGGTGATCGAG. Its protein product is CSARDLQLAGAVIE. In full, the CDR3 reads CSARDLQLAGAVIEQYF.

CDR3 bases read: TGTGCCAGCAGCTTGGATTGGGCTGGGGCCAACGTA. Protein product: CASSLDWAGANV. The entire CDR3 sequence reads CASSLDWAGANVLFF. V usage is TRBV5-6 and J usage is TRBJ1-4; a weak D match, TRBD1 (5 bases). The read terminates 3 residues ahead of where the CDR3 ends, so the germline J gene completes it. This CDR3 region has 15 residues. Germline V gives CDR1 SGHDT, CDR2 YYEEEE.